The present entry profiles one TCR beta chain with its context. Its antigen is unknown. Sorting based on CD45RO/CCR7/CD25/CD127/CD95/CD27 separated CD4+ naive, central memory, regulatory and stem cell-like memory cells. These data come from a study of beta chain features in type 1 diabetes. Study-wide results and caveats: There was a moderate but significant shortening of TCRB CDR3s in all four CD4+ subsets of Type 1 diabetes patients.

From germline, CDR1 is SGHRS and CDR2 YFSETQ. This CDR3 has 15 amino acids. Unmatched junction bases numbered 4, after V lost 2 bases and J lost 2 bases. The isolated RNA, all of it, was reverse transcribed, so expressed TCRB transcripts were what got sequenced. Produced via immunoSEQ multiplex PCR; TCRdb's table is partial and in-frame only. The table has 250,000 to 300,000 clones, under 8.5% seen once. The sample was central memory CD4+ T cells from blood. V usage is TRBV5-1 and J usage is TRBJ2-1; TRBD2 agrees at 7 bases. The receptor comes from a woman under 30 in good health. The CDR3 spells CASSLKRGTYNEQFF. CDR3 DNA sequence: TGCGCCAGCAGCTTAAAGCGGGGCACCTACAATGAGCAGTTCTTC.